The rows below give T cell receptor beta chains drawn from one sample of a study of shared clonotypes between healthy human individuals. Measured with immunoSEQ multiplex PCR; TCRdb has only the in-frame clones, and not every one. The sample shows fewer than 550,000 clones, about three quarters of them seen only once. Sequencing used PBMCs. These receptors all stem from a woman aged 40 to 55 in good health. Some clones in this sample may be carry-over from other donors' samples. The CDR3 runs from the conserved cysteine through the conserved F or W. Each record gives: V gene, CDR3 protein.

>TRBV5-6
CASSLGLANQETQYF
>TRBV7-8
CASSPQGARNTEAFF
>TRBV18
CASSPLGDTDTQYF
>TRBV7-6
CASSLTGFNTEAFF
>TRBV5-6
CASSLEVGLATGYTF
>TRBV29-1
CSVDKGGTYEQYF
>TRBV5-1
CASSLEGPSSTEAFF
>TRBV11-3
CASSLSGLAHTGELFF
>TRBV4-2
CASSQDAVAGINEQFF
>TRBV2
CASSGHSYEQYF
>TRBV7-3
CASSSGLYNEQFF
>TRBV4-1
CASSQGQNQPQHF
>TRBV15
CATSRATGGEVNIQYF
>TRBV27
CASSFKISTSGTYEQYF
>TRBV28
CASSPEGQYYQPQHF
>TRBV15
CATSSYSGPGEKLFF
>TRBV6-6
CASREGGNTIYF
>TRBV7-2
CASNDLDRAGEQYF
>TRBV6-1
CASSEGRGSGNTGELFF
>TRBV28
CASSLSWIQHF
>TRBV5-1
CASSLTTSGNTIYF
>TRBV28
CASTRQGWGGYTF
>TRBV19
CASSQNRGGPQETQYF
>TRBV4-1
CASSQGPSLAVGETQYF
>TRBV6-1
CASSDTGGINQPQHF
>TRBV7-2
CASSPRGGGTETQYF
>TRBV10-2
CASSSGRAPAEQFF
>TRBV5-8
CASSGRQGRSNQPQHF
>TRBV28
CASSPGTSGGTVEQYF
>TRBV1
CTSSQERRDSYEQYF
>TRBV2
CASSGQGPYGYTF
>TRBV6-1
CASSGLRGTEAFF
>TRBV28
CASSLTSGVYEQYF
>TRBV5-6
CASSLGSSSYNEQFF
>TRBV6-6
CASSYEYGTGRETQYF
>TRBV6-1
CAISESRESNYGYTF
>TRBV29-1
CSARVEGMAFF
>TRBV11-3
CASSLDQAGADTQYF
>TRBV2
CASGLDETQYF
>TRBV5-1
CASSPPGETQYF
>TRBV18
CASSPRGLAGGRGYEQYF
>TRBV11-2
CASSLATGGVNYGYTF
>TRBV5-1
CASSSAGAKETQYF
>TRBV9
CASSPLRGLGGSSTGELFF
>TRBV6-5
CASRGRNIYEQYF
>TRBV5-1
CASTGQGGTNEKLFF